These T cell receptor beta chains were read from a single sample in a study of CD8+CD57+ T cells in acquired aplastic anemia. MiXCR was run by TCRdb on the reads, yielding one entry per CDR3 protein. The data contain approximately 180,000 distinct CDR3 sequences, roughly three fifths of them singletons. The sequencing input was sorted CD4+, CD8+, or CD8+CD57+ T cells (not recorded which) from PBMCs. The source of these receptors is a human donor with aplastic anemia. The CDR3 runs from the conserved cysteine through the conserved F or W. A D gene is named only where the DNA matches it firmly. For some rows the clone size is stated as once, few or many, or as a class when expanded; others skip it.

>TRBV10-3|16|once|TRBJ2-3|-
CAISGRGGTSTDTQYF
TGTGCCATCAGTGGGAGGGGGGGCACCAGCACAGATACGCAGTATTTT
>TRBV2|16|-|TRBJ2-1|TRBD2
CASSEGGAGGKIEQFF
TGTGCCAGCAGTGAAGGGGGAGCGGGGGGGAAAATTGAGCAGTTCTTC
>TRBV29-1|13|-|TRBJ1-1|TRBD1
CSVGPGGFSEAFF
TGCAGCGTTGGTCCAGGGGGCTTTTCTGAAGCTTTCTTT
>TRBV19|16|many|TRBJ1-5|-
CASSILSEYSNQPQHF
TGTGCCAGTAGTATCCTTTCAGAGTATAGCAATCAGCCCCAGCATTTT
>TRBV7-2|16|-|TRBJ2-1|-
CASSHREGPLVNEQFF
TGTGCCAGCAGCCACAGGGAGGGCCCCCTGGTCAATGAGCAGTTCTTC
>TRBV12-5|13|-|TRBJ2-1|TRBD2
CASGLGGYNEQFF
TGTGCTAGTGGTCTGGGGGGGTACAATGAGCAGTTCTTC
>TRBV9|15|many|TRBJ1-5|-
CASSPGAVVNQPQHF
TGTGCCAGCAGCCCAGGGGCGGTTGTTAACCAGCCCCAGCATTTT
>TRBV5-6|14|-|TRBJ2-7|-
CASSLAGISYEQYF
TGTGCCAGCAGCTTGGCAGGGATCTCCTACGAGCAGTACTTC
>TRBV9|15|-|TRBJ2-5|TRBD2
CASSYTWGGQETQYF
TGTGCCAGCAGCTACACCTGGGGAGGGCAAGAGACCCAGTACTTC
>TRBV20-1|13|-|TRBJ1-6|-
CSAQSMRYSPLHF
TGCAGTGCCCAGTCCATGAGATATTCACCCCTCCACTTT
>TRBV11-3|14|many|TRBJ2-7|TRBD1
CASSLGPGGYEQYF
TGTGCCAGCAGCTTAGGCCCAGGGGGCTACGAGCAGTACTTC
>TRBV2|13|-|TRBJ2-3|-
CASSEGTTDTQYF
TGTGCCAGCAGTGAAGGGACGACAGATACGCAGTATTTT
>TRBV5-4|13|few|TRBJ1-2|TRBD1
CASSSGQGQGYTF
TGTGCCAGCAGCTCCGGACAGGGGCAAGGCTACACCTTC
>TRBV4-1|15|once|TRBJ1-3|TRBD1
CASSQGQLSGNTIYF
TGCGCCAGCAGCCAGGGACAGCTCTCTGGAAACACCATATATTTT
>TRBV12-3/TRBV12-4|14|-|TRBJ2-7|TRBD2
CASRSSGSLYEQYF
TGTGCCAGCAGGTCTAGCGGGAGTCTCTACGAGCAGTACTTC
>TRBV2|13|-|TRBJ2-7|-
CASRSTHSYEQYF
TGTGCCAGCAGATCGACTCACTCCTACGAGCAGTACTTC
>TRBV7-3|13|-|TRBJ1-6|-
CASSRVLTSPLHF
TGTGCCAGCAGCCGTGTTTTGACCTCACCCCTCCACTTT
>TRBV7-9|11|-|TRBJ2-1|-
CASSTNNEQFF
TGTGCCAGCAGCACTAACAATGAGCAGTTCTTC
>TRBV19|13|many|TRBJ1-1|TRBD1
CASSSQGAIEAFF
TGTGCCAGTAGTTCTCAGGGGGCGATTGAAGCTTTCTTT
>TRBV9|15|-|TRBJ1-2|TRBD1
CASSSTSTGTGGYTF
TGTGCCAGCAGCAGCACCAGTACCGGGACAGGCGGCTACACCTTC
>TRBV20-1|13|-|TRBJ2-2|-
CSARDLGTGELFF
TGCAGTGCGCGGGACCTGGGCACCGGGGAGCTGTTTTTT
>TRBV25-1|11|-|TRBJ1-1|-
CASSRRSEAFF
TGTGCCAGCTCCAGGAGGAGTGAAGCTTTCTTT
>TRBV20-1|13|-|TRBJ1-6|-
CSGPLGASSPLHF
TGCAGTGGCCCACTGGGGGCAAGTTCACCCCTCCACTTT
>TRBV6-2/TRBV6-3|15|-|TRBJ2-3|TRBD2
CASSLAGGQVHTQYF
TGTGCCAGCAGTCTAGCGGGGGGGCAAGTCCATACGCAGTATTTT
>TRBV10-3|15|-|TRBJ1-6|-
CAISAGRVGDSPLHF
TGTGCCATCAGTGCGGGCAGGGTAGGAGATTCACCCCTCCACTTT
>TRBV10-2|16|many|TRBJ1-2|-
CASSGAVEGSSYGYTF
TGCGCCAGCAGTGGCGCGGTTGAGGGGAGCAGCTATGGCTACACCTTC
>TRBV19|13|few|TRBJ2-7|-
CASSSVGAYEQYF
TGTGCCAGTAGTTCGGTGGGAGCCTACGAGCAGTACTTC